These 15 T cell receptor beta chains were all obtained from the same sample, sequenced in a study of blood T cell repertoires in COVID-19. Some clones are missing from TCRdb's copy, which holds only in-frame ones; the method was immunoSEQ multiplex PCR. The data contain 250,000 to 350,000 clones, approximately 88% of them singletons. Sequencing input: peripheral blood. Receptor source: a woman aged 30 to 39 who had recovered from COVID-19.

This chain joins TRBV5-1 and TRBJ2-2, with 12 nucleotides matching TRBD1. The CDR3 is made up of 16 amino acids. The J segment lost 5 bases and the V segment lost 4 bases, leaving 6 bases of the junction unmatched. The germline CDR1 and CDR2 sequences are SGHRS and YFSETQ. The CDR3 sequence is CASSPGQGARTGELFF. As DNA, the CDR3 is TGCGCCAGCAGCCCGGGACAGGGGGCGCGGACCGGGGAGCTGTTTTTT. Full variable domain (missing parts from reference TRBV5-1 and TRBJ2-2): KAGVTQTPRYLIKTRGQQVTLSCSPISGHRSVSWYQQTPGQGLQFLFEYFSETQRNKGNFPGRFSGRQFSNSRSEMNVSTLELGDSALYLCASSPGQGARTGELFFGEGSRLTVL.

The chain has TRBV28 and TRBJ1-5; 11 bases fit TRBD1. This CDR3 comprises 15 residues. In germline, CDR1 is MDHEN, CDR2 SYDVKM. With V trimmed by 2 bases and J by 6 bases, 3 bases remained unmatched. The DNA for the CDR3 is TGTGCCAGCAGTTTAAGAGGACAGGGGGCTCAGCCCCAGCATTTT. This translates into CASSLRGQGAQPQHF.

The genes are TRBV15 and TRBJ2-5; 11 positions agree with TRBD2. With 4 bases clipped from V and 6 bases from J, the junction kept 7 bases outside the gene matches. CDR1 is LNHNV and CDR2 is YYDKDF in the germline V gene (reference sequence). This CDR3 has 15 residues. The DNA of the CDR3 is TGTGCCACCAGCATAGCGGGGGGGCTAATTAAGACCCAGTACTTC. Protein product: CATSIAGGLIKTQYF.

This clone was counted a single time. Additional DNA sequences in this sample encode the identical CDR3. The V call is TRBV5-1, the J call TRBJ1-2; D unresolved. Germline V CDR1 and CDR2: SGHRS, YFSETQ. Trimming left V 1 base short and J 0 bases short, with 4 bases between. The CDR3 totals 13 residues. The CDR3 nucleotides are TGCGCCAGCAGCTTGCAGGCTAACTATGGCTACACCTTC. This sequence encodes CASSLQANYGYTF.

The rearrangement joins TRBV4-1 to TRBJ1-2, with TRBD1 matching 9 bases. Germline trimming cut 1 base from V and 0 bases from J; bases unmatched to any gene: 6. CDR1 and CDR2 (germline): MGHRA, YSYEKL. The CDR3 runs 17 residues. The CDR3 protein is CASSQAGTGRANYGYTF. The CDR3 DNA reads TGCGCCAGCAGCCAAGCCGGGACAGGGCGTGCTAACTATGGCTACACCTTC.

The chain couples TRBV6-1 to TRBJ2-7; maybe TRBD2 (6 bases). The CDR3 extends over 14 amino acids. Trimming shortened V by 1 base and J by 3 bases, and 10 bases separated the two germline ends. CDR1 and CDR2 (germline): MNHNS, SASEGT. The CDR3, as DNA: TGTGCCAGCAGTGAAGGAGGGCGGGACTACGAGCAGTACTTC. Amino acids: CASSEGGRDYEQYF.

The chain joins TRBV5-1 to TRBJ1-2; the D gene is possibly TRBD1 (6 bases). This CDR3 has 14 amino acids. Between the trimmed V and J ends, which lost 4 bases and 3 bases, there was a span of 13 bases. Per germline, CDR1 SGHRS and CDR2 YFSETQ. CDR3: CASSPGGADYGYTF. The CDR3 DNA reads TGCGCCAGCAGCCCGGGGGGCGCGGACTATGGCTACACCTTC.

The chain is built from TRBV7-6 and TRBJ1-2, with a tentative D call TRBD1 (6 bases). V was trimmed by 5 bases and J by 7 bases, leaving 20 bases between them. The CDR3 runs to 15 residues. The germline CDR1 and CDR2 sequences are SGHVS and FNYEAQ. The CDR3 DNA is TGTGCCAGCAGCCGCGAAGTGACAGGATGGAGTGGCTACACCTTC. This translates into CASSREVTGWSGYTF. Combining the CDR3 with reference TRBV7-6 and TRBJ1-2 gives the whole variable domain GAGVSQSPRYKVTKRGQDVALRCDPISGHVSLYWYRQALGQGPEFLTYFNYEAQQDKSGLPNDRFSAERPEGSISTLTIQRTEQRDSAMYRCASSREVTGWSGYTFGSGTRLTVV.

This clone was detected a few times. The J gene is TRBJ2-1, the V gene TRBV28; possibly TRBD1 for D (5 bases). CDR3 length: 14 residues. V was pared by 3 bases and J by 7 bases, with 13 bases between. CDR1 is MDHEN, CDR2 SYDVKM, per germline. DNA for the CDR3: TGTGCCAGCAGTTTTGGGCCAGGGTGGAATGAGCAGTTCTTC. Its protein is CASSFGPGWNEQFF.

The chain is built from TRBV5-5 and TRBJ1-2, with a possible D match to TRBD1 (5 bases). Germline V gene sequence: CDR1 SGHKS, CDR2 YYEKEE (reference sequence). The germline V and J ends were trimmed by 5 bases and 4 bases, with 12 bases remaining between them. The CDR3 contains 13 residues. In nucleotides, the CDR3 is TGTGCCAGCAGTTATCAGGGTCCCTATGGCTACACCTTC. As protein: CASSYQGPYGYTF.

The chain uses TRBV28 and TRBJ2-1, with 14 bases matching TRBD2. Trimming took 5 bases from V and 9 from J; bases not matched to a gene: 6. From germline, CDR1 is MDHEN and CDR2 SYDVKM. This CDR3 comprises 15 residues. The CDR3 protein is CASSPTSGGATEQFF. CDR3 in DNA: TGTGCCAGCAGTCCGACTAGCGGGGGGGCGACTGAGCAGTTCTTC.

This chain links TRBV18 with TRBJ2-5; a possible D gene is TRBD2 (5 bases). Trimming removed 3 bases at V and 4 bases at J, with 12 bases between. The CDR3 is 14 residues long. Germline values: CDR1 KGHSH, CDR2 LQKENI. CDR3 amino acids: CASSPTTRVETQYF. In DNA form, the CDR3 reads TGTGCCAGCTCACCGACTACCAGAGTAGAGACCCAGTACTTC. The full variable domain, completed using reference TRBV18 and TRBJ2-5, is NAGVMQNPRHLVRRRGQEARLRCSPMKGHSHVYWYRQLPEEGLKFMVYLQKENIIDESGMPKERFSAEFPKEGPSILRIQQVVRGDSAAYFCASSPTTRVETQYFGPGTRLLVL.

The chain links TRBV9 to TRBJ2-5; a possible D gene is TRBD2 (6 bases). The CDR3 spans 12 residues. The V gene lost 3 bases and the J gene lost 3 bases, with 6 bases spanning the gap. Germline CDR1 and CDR2: SGDLS and YYNGEE. CDR3 region: CASSEREETQYF. The CDR3 DNA reads TGTGCCAGCAGCGAGCGGGAAGAGACCCAGTACTTC. The entire variable domain, with the rest obtained from reference TRBV9 and TRBJ2-5, is as follows: DSGVTQTPKHLITATGQRVTLRCSPRSGDLSVYWYQQSLDQGLQFLIQYYNGEERAKGNILERFSAQQFPDLHSELNLSSLELGDSALYFCASSEREETQYFGPGTRLLVL.

This chain connects TRBV14 to TRBJ1-2; tentative D call: TRBD1 (5 bases). CDR1 and CDR2 (germline): SGHDN, FVKESK. The V gene lost 1 base and the J gene lost 8 bases, with 14 bases spanning the gap. The CDR3 is 14 residues long. CDR3 region: CASSQVEGASGYTF. Written as DNA, the CDR3 is TGTGCCAGCAGCCAAGTGGAAGGGGCGAGCGGCTACACCTTC. Looking up the rest from reference TRBV14 and TRBJ1-2 gives the full variable domain: EAGVTQFPSHSVIEKGQTVTLRCDPISGHDNLYWYRRVMGKEIKFLLHFVKESKQDESGMPNNRFLAERTGGTYSTLKVQPAELEDSGVYFCASSQVEGASGYTFGSGTRLTVV.

This chain uses TRBV5-1 with TRBJ2-4, with TRBD1 matching 10 bases. The junction had 5 bases not matched to a gene; V was cut back by 5 bases and J by 0 bases. The germline V gene has CDR1 SGHRS and CDR2 YFSETQ. The CDR3 has 16 amino acids. This chain's CDR3 is CASSTGTGVAKNIQYF. The CDR3 coding sequence is TGCGCCAGCAGTACCGGGACAGGGGTAGCCAAAAACATTCAGTACTTC.